This T cell receptor (beta chain) was obtained from a study of glioma-infiltrating T cells. This clonotype was observed a few times. Germline V lookup: CDR1 SGHTA, CDR2 FQGNSA. The V end lost 3 bases, the J end lost 0 bases, and 3 bases lay between the germline ends. The CDR3 contains 14 residues. The iRepertoire nested amplicon-rescue multiplex PCR amplified TCR alpha and beta CDR3s from RNA. TCRdb reanalysed the multiplex PCR reads using MiXCR and keeps one entry per CDR3 protein. The repertoire includes 150,000 or so distinct CDR3 sequences, roughly 43% of them detected once, and roughly a fifth sits in the top ten.

The material sequenced was glioma tissue, nonneoplastic brain tissue, or PBMCs (not recorded which). The V gene is TRBV7-2, the J gene TRBJ1-6; D is ambiguous. The TCR was taken from a human donor with low-grade glioma or glioblastoma, undergoing nonglioma brain surgery, or in good health (not recorded which). The CDR3 loop is CASSFYSYNSPLHF. CDR3 bases: TGTGCCAGCAGCTTCTACTCCTATAATTCACCCCTCCACTTT.